A single sample is the source of the 27 T cell receptor beta chains below, sequenced in a study of blood T cell repertoires in COVID-19. TCRdb's copy holds only in-frame clones and misses some; the assay was immunoSEQ multiplex PCR. In the table there are some 260,000 clones, under 90% of which are singletons. Sequencing input: PBMCs or T cells enriched from blood (not recorded which). The receptors come from a man aged 25-45 years with acute COVID-19.

On this clone: This same CDR3 is encoded by further DNA sequences in the sample. The chain links TRBV6-5 to TRBJ1-1, with TRBD1 matching 7 bases. Germline CDR1 is MNHEY and CDR2 is SVGAGI. The ends lost 0 bases at V and 5 bases at J; junction bases unmatched: 3. The CDR3 spans 14 residues. Here the CDR3 DNA reads TGTGCCAGCAGTTACTCAAACAGGGGAACTGAAGCTTTCTTT. The encoded protein is CASSYSNRGTEAFF.

A few counts support this clone. The chain carries TRBV28 and TRBJ1-5; D ambiguous. V shed 7 bases and J shed 2 bases, with 6 bases lying between them. The germline gives CDR1 MDHEN, CDR2 SYDVKM. CDR3 length equals 12 residues. CDR3 sequence reads: CASKGGNQPQHF. The CDR3 region has the DNA TGTGCCAGCAAAGGAGGCAATCAGCCCCAGCATTTT.

This chain uses TRBV15 with TRBJ1-5; 11 positions agree with TRBD1. Per germline, CDR1 LNHNV and CDR2 YYDKDF (reference sequence). J gave up 6 bases and V 8 bases, and 3 bases lay outside the gene matches. The CDR3 spans 13 residues. This CDR3 is CATGQGARQPQHF. The CDR3 DNA reads as TGTGCCACCGGACAGGGGGCCCGTCAGCCCCAGCATTTT.

This chain joins TRBV7-3 and TRBJ1-2; D ambiguous. Germline V gives CDR1 SGHTA, CDR2 FQGTGA. V lost 3 bases and J 10 bases, leaving 6 bases between the germline ends. The CDR3 consists of 10 residues. CDR3 in amino acids: CASSFRYYTF. The DNA of the CDR3 is TGTGCCAGCAGCTTCCGTTACTACACCTTC.

The chain uses TRBV28 and TRBJ1-6, with no clear D. The germline gives CDR1 MDHEN, CDR2 SYDVKM. V was cut by 5 bases and J by 3 bases, with 17 bases left in between. This CDR3 region has 17 residues. CDR3 loop: CASSPSGTGGYNSPLHF. The CDR3 DNA reads as TGTGCCAGCAGTCCAAGTGGCACCGGAGGCTATAATTCACCCCTCCACTTT.

The rearrangement uses TRBV19 and TRBJ2-2, with D unresolved. Germline values: CDR1 LNHDA, CDR2 SQIVND (reference sequence). The length of the CDR3 is 13 residues. Trimming pared 3 bases from V and 7 bases from J, leaving 9 bases between. CDR3 residues: CASSIVGHGELFF. CDR3 DNA sequence: TGTGCCAGTAGTATCGTGGGCCACGGGGAGCTGTTTTTT.

This rearrangement joins TRBV28 to TRBJ2-2, with a weak D call TRBD1 (6 bases). The CDR3 is 19 amino acids. The germline V gene has CDR1 MDHEN and CDR2 SYDVKM. V lost 5 bases and J 1 base, leaving 23 bases between the germline ends. As DNA, the CDR3 is TGTGCCAGCAGTGCTCCCCTCCACCGACCGGGACAGAACACCGGGGAGCTGTTTTTT. Protein product: CASSAPLHRPGQNTGELFF.

The chain uses TRBV5-4 and TRBJ1-2; possible D gene TRBD1, 5 bases. V was trimmed by 6 bases and J by 1 base, leaving 13 bases between them. The CDR3 is 14 amino acids. Germline lookup yields CDR1 SGHNT and CDR2 YYREEE (reference sequence). The CDR3 DNA reads as TGTGCCAGCACGGCAGGGAACCTTAACTATGGCTACACCTTC. Encoded protein: CASTAGNLNYGYTF.

The chain combines TRBV19 with TRBJ2-2; 9 nucleotides match TRBD1. The CDR3 has 16 amino acids. Per the germline V gene, CDR1 is LNHDA and CDR2 is SQIVND (reference sequence). Trimming cost V 5 bases and J 4 bases; bases outside gene matches: 8. The CDR3 DNA sequence: TGTGCCAGTAGTGATCCGGGGACAGGGATCACCGGGGAGCTGTTTTTT. Translating gives CASSDPGTGITGELFF.

The chain links TRBV28 to TRBJ1-3, with no clear D. The CDR3 totals 13 residues. The V end lost 7 bases, the J end lost 2 bases, and 9 bases lay between the germline ends. The germline V gene encodes CDR1 MDHEN and CDR2 SYDVKM. This CDR3 is CASKGGTGNTIYF. Here the CDR3 DNA reads TGTGCCAGCAAGGGAGGGACTGGAAACACCATATATTTT.

This rearrangement joins TRBV27 to TRBJ2-3; D remains unclear. The CDR3 runs to 15 residues. The V gene's germline CDR1 is MNHEY and CDR2 SMNVEV (reference sequence). V lost 6 bases, J lost 0 bases, and 13 bases lay in between. In nucleotides, the CDR3 is TGTGCCAGCAGCATTGGCGGAACTAGCACAGATACGCAGTATTTT. This translates into CASSIGGTSTDTQYF.

This clone was found many times. The chain is built from TRBV6-5 and TRBJ2-2; TRBD1 might be the D (7 bases). Trimming cost V 8 bases and J 4 bases, with 17 bases left between them. The germline V gene encodes CDR1 MNHEY and CDR2 SVGAGI. There are 15 residues in the CDR3. The CDR3 region is CASRRGTDRTGELFF. The CDR3 DNA reads TGTGCCAGCCGACGCGGGACAGACCGCACCGGGGAGCTGTTTTTT.

The gene calls are TRBV10-3 and TRBJ1-1; 11 nucleotides agree with TRBD1. The CDR3 loop spans 18 amino acids. In germline, CDR1 is ENHRY, CDR2 SYGVKD. The junction had 10 bases not matched to a gene; V was cut back by 0 bases and J by 4 bases. Here the CDR3 DNA reads TGTGCCATCAGTGAGTCGAACCGGACAGGGGGCGCGTCCACTGAAGCTTTCTTT. Amino acid sequence: CAISESNRTGGASTEAFF.

This clone was observed a few times. Relative to the germline gene, one junction end is altered; a read error may explain this. The gene calls are TRBV5-1 and TRBJ2-5; 13 positions agree with TRBD2. The CDR3 totals 23 residues. Germline values: CDR1 SGHRS, CDR2 YFSETQ. The CDR3 region has the DNA TGTGCCAGCAGCTTGAGGTTTGCGACAGGGAGAAAGGGACTAGCGGGAATGCAAGAGACCCAGTACTTC. It yields the protein CASSLRFATGRKGLAGMQETQYF.

The CDR3 coding sequence is TGTGCCAGCAGACAGGGGTGGGGAAACACCATATATTTT. Amino acid sequence: CASRQGWGNTIYF. The V and J genes are TRBV12-3 or TRBV12-4 and TRBJ1-3; 7 bases align to TRBD1. This CDR3 has 13 amino acids. After removal of 6 bases from V and 4 bases from J, the junction contained 3 bases not matched to a gene.

This clone turned up a few times. The CDR3 sequence is CASSFFSGGLADTQYF. In DNA, the CDR3 is TGTGCCAGCAGCTTCTTCTCGGGGGGGTTAGCAGATACGCAGTATTTT. V is TRBV7-2 and J is TRBJ2-3, with 8 nucleotides matching TRBD2. Germline assignment: CDR1 SGHTA and CDR2 FQGNSA. The CDR3 spans 16 residues. V lost 3 bases and J lost 4; bases outside the gene matches: 9.

The rearrangement uses TRBV28 and TRBJ1-5, with 9 bases matching TRBD1. This CDR3 is 12 amino acids long. Germline CDR1 MDHEN, CDR2 SYDVKM. V shed 4 bases and J 11 bases; nucleotides not matched to a gene: 3. CDR3 in amino acids: CASSWGQGSQHF. CDR3 DNA sequence: TGTGCCAGCAGTTGGGGACAGGGATCCCAGCATTTT.

This sequence joins TRBV19 and TRBJ1-1; D gene unclear. The CDR3 extends over 13 amino acids. V lost 7 bases to trimming and J lost 5 bases, with 14 bases between them. Germline CDR1 LNHDA, CDR2 SQIVND (reference sequence). As DNA, the CDR3 is TGTGCCAGTACCCCGCTAGGACTGACTGAAGCTTTCTTT. Its translation: CASTPLGLTEAFF.

J is TRBJ2-1 and V is TRBV19, with 11 bases matching TRBD2. The CDR3 has 15 residues. Germline V gives CDR1 LNHDA, CDR2 SQIVND (reference sequence). Trimming cost V 6 bases and J 5 bases; bases outside gene matches: 6. In DNA form, the CDR3 reads TGTGCCAGTAGCCCATTAGCGGGGGGGGACAATGAGCAGTTCTTC. Its protein product is CASSPLAGGDNEQFF.

Only one count was recorded for this clone. This chain joins TRBV25-1 and TRBJ1-5; no definite D call. V was clipped by 3 bases and J by 7 bases, with 16 bases between them. The CDR3 is 15 amino acids. Germline values: CDR1 MGHDK, CDR2 SYGVNS. CDR3 in DNA: TGTGCCAGCAGTGAGGGTCCGGGGAAAGACCAGCCCCAGCATTTT. It is translated as CASSEGPGKDQPQHF.

V gene TRBV7-2 combines with J gene TRBJ2-2; a possible D gene is TRBD1 (5 bases). CDR3 size: 17 residues. Trimming shortened V by 6 bases and J by 5 bases, and 22 bases separated the two germline ends. CDR1 and CDR2 from the germline V gene are SGHTA and FQGNSA. CDR3 DNA: TGTGCCAGCAGATACCCCAGGGAACCCGGTTCAACCGGGGAGCTGTTTTTT. Protein: CASRYPREPGSTGELFF.

The chain employs TRBV14 and TRBJ1-1, with D possibly being TRBD1 (5 bases). The CDR3 length is 15 residues. Germline lookup yields CDR1 SGHDN and CDR2 FVKESK. Deletions cut 4 bases from V and 1 base from J, with 13 bases between. The CDR3 DNA reads TGTGCCAGCAGCCGGTACCTCACAGGGAACACTGAAGCTTTCTTT. It yields the protein CASSRYLTGNTEAFF.

This clone was counted between two and nine times. V is TRBV18 and J is TRBJ2-2; 8 positions agree with TRBD1. The V gene end was trimmed by 3 bases and the J gene end by 5 bases; junction bases not matched to a gene: 8. This CDR3 region has 16 residues. Germline CDR1 reads KGHSH; CDR2 reads LQKENI. CDR3 residues: CASSPLRQGSTGELFF. CDR3 coding DNA: TGTGCCAGCTCACCGCTAAGACAGGGGTCGACCGGGGAGCTGTTTTTT.

The chain uses TRBV5-5 and TRBJ2-5; 7 nucleotides line up with TRBD2. Germline V CDR1 and CDR2: SGHKS, YYEKEE (reference sequence). The CDR3 is 18 residues long. V lost 1 base to trimming and J lost 5 bases; unmatched junction nucleotides: 17. CDR3 amino acids: CASSLWPGLAAAGETQYF. The CDR3 DNA is TGTGCCAGCAGCTTGTGGCCGGGGCTAGCGGCGGCGGGCGAGACCCAGTACTTC.

CDR3 sequence (DNA): TGTGCCAGCGCTCTTGGGGGGGGCCCGAATAGCAATCAGCCCCAGCATTTT. This gives the protein CASALGGGPNSNQPQHF. The rearrangement joins TRBV27 to TRBJ1-5, with D possibly matching TRBD1 (6 bases). The CDR3 contains 17 residues. CDR1 is MNHEY, CDR2 SMNVEV, per germline (reference sequence). V lost 8 bases and J 0 bases, leaving 20 bases between the germline ends.

This chain joins TRBV29-1 and TRBJ1-1; the D gene is possibly TRBD1 (5 bases). Germline assignment: CDR1 SQVTM and CDR2 ANQGSEA. V was cut by 5 bases and J by 11 bases, with 18 bases left in between. The CDR3 has 12 residues. The CDR3: CSVPPARGGAFF. The CDR3 nucleotides are TGCAGCGTTCCCCCTGCCCGGGGGGGGGCTTTCTTT.

The chain employs TRBV5-6 and TRBJ2-7, with 9 bases matching TRBD1. Germline lookup yields CDR1 SGHDT and CDR2 YYEEEE. After removal of 2 bases from V and 2 bases from J, the junction contained 8 bases not matched to a gene. The length of the CDR3 is 16 residues. As DNA, the CDR3 is TGTGCCAGCAGCTTTGATGGACAGGGGCGGCCCTACGAGCAGTACGTC. Amino acids: CASSFDGQGRPYEQYV.